This is a list of T cell receptor beta chains from one sample in a study of cytomegalovirus exposure and HLA in healthy donors. Repertoires were generated with immunoSEQ multiplex PCR, while TCRdb's copy carries only in-frame clones and drops some. The repertoire holds some 150,000 clones, with 75% to 80% as singletons. The sequenced material came from PBMCs. These receptors all stem from a man between 40 and 49 years old in good health and CMV-seropositive. The CDR3 runs from the conserved cysteine through the conserved F or W. A D gene is named only where the DNA matches it firmly.

D gene | J gene | V gene | CDR3 protein
NA | TRBJ2-4 | TRBV18 | CASSPVSGTKNIQYF
TRBD1 | TRBJ1-4 | TRBV19 | CASSIGDRRSEKLFF
NA | TRBJ2-1 | TRBV29-1 | CSVVGRNNEQFF
TRBD2 | TRBJ2-4 | TRBV7-3 | CASSLSSGRAGDKNIQYF
NA | TRBJ2-2 | TRBV18 | CASSPRRGGELFF
NA | TRBJ2-1 | TRBV5-1 | CASSTTSNSYNEQFF
NA | TRBJ2-3 | TRBV15 | CATRASSTDTQYF
TRBD1 | TRBJ2-2 | TRBV28 | CASRRGGGLDTGELFF
TRBD2 | TRBJ2-2 | TRBV6-4 | CASSGGSTGELFF
TRBD1 | TRBJ2-3 | TRBV6-1 | CASSTQGVSGDTQYF
NA | TRBJ1-1 | TRBV29-1 | CSVARQREAFF
NA | TRBJ1-3 | TRBV6-1 | CASTRDSTIYF
TRBD1 | TRBJ2-7 | TRBV19 | CASRDRGRYEQYF
TRBD2 | TRBJ2-7 | TRBV28 | CASSFYGGSRYEQYF
NA | TRBJ1-2 | TRBV7-6 | CASSPWSGEGYTF
NA | TRBJ1-5 | TRBV6-9 | CASSYKAEDMNQPQHF
TRBD1 | TRBJ2-5 | TRBV5-1 | CASSLGQGRETQYF
NA | TRBJ2-2 | TRBV5-6 | CASSRPAVTGELFF
TRBD2 | TRBJ2-7 | TRBV6-5 | CASSLGGRAEYEQYF
TRBD1 | TRBJ2-5 | TRBV4-2 | CASSPRTGGSETQYF